The source of this T cell receptor (beta chain) is a study of blood T cell repertoires in COVID-19 (dated by TCRdb to the early 2020s). Some background on the complete study: Collaborator samples came from the United States, Italy and Spain and covered acute and convalescent phases of COVID-19. Samples were obtained from the ongoing ImmuneRACE study (first 160 participants) and from some 1,200 subjects provided by 6 global collaborators. The repertoires were released in a freely available public database intended as a resource for research on the immune response to SARS-CoV-2. Where HLA class I and class II types were available, the types were taken from metadata supplied by the sample provider, not from assay-based typing. The sample metadata nearly always contained a de-identified subject ID, COVID-19 status, age in years and sex. Deeply sampled blood TCRbeta repertoires from subjects exposed to, actively infected with, or recovered from COVID-19 were included in the dataset. The prospective study material was composed of cDNA or gDNA derived from T cells, B-cell-depleted T cells, or PBMCs.

Details on this clone: The antigen this receptor binds is unknown. Nothing much larger sits one base from this clone, and base qualities are not available.

Collaborating institutions collected whole blood in K2EDTA tubes following their own protocols. Collaborator samples were shipped for TCRbeta analysis as frozen whole blood, isolated PBMCs, or DNA extracted from either sample type. TCRbeta CDR3 regions were amplified from genomic DNA using the immunoSEQ Assay, a bias-controlled multiplex PCR. Under the source paper's analysis protocol: The number of nucleated cells in each sample was estimated by amplification of reference gene primers within the assay. Sequence reads were collapsed and filtered to measure the absolute abundance of every unique TCRbeta CDR3 rearrangement. For each sample, productive Simpson clonality was calculated as the square root of Simpson's diversity index over productive rearrangements. The table comes from immuneACCESS by way of TCRdb, which keeps in-frame sequences with V and J called. Part of the clones is missing from these tables; in studies checked, under half for an unresolved V gene and the rest for unknown reasons. V, J and clone size reflect that table, while D and trimming were determined from the DNA. The sample has under 110,000 clones on record, 85% of them singletons. Of the sample, around 2% falls within the top ten clones.

Overall study outcomes, separate from this receptor: Clinical and demographic metadata were provided uncurated, with the amount varying by source and participant.

CDR3 length: 16 amino acids, cysteine to phenylalanine. Only the CDR3 DNA is retained, 48 bases long and in frame from the first base. V is cut back by 2 bases and J by 8 bases, with 11 bases in the junction unmatched. Taken from the germline V gene, the CDR1 and CDR2 loops are ENHRY and SYGVKD. Sequenced sample: peripheral blood. This receptor chain uses TRBV10-3 and TRBJ1-2; TRBD1 matches 10 bases in the middle. The source of this sequence is a woman between 65 and 79 years old with active or convalescent COVID-19. The DNA sequence follows: TGTGCCATCAGTGAGCTTGTGAGGGACAGGGGCCAGGGCTACACCTTC. Its translation reads: CAISELVRDRGQGYTF.